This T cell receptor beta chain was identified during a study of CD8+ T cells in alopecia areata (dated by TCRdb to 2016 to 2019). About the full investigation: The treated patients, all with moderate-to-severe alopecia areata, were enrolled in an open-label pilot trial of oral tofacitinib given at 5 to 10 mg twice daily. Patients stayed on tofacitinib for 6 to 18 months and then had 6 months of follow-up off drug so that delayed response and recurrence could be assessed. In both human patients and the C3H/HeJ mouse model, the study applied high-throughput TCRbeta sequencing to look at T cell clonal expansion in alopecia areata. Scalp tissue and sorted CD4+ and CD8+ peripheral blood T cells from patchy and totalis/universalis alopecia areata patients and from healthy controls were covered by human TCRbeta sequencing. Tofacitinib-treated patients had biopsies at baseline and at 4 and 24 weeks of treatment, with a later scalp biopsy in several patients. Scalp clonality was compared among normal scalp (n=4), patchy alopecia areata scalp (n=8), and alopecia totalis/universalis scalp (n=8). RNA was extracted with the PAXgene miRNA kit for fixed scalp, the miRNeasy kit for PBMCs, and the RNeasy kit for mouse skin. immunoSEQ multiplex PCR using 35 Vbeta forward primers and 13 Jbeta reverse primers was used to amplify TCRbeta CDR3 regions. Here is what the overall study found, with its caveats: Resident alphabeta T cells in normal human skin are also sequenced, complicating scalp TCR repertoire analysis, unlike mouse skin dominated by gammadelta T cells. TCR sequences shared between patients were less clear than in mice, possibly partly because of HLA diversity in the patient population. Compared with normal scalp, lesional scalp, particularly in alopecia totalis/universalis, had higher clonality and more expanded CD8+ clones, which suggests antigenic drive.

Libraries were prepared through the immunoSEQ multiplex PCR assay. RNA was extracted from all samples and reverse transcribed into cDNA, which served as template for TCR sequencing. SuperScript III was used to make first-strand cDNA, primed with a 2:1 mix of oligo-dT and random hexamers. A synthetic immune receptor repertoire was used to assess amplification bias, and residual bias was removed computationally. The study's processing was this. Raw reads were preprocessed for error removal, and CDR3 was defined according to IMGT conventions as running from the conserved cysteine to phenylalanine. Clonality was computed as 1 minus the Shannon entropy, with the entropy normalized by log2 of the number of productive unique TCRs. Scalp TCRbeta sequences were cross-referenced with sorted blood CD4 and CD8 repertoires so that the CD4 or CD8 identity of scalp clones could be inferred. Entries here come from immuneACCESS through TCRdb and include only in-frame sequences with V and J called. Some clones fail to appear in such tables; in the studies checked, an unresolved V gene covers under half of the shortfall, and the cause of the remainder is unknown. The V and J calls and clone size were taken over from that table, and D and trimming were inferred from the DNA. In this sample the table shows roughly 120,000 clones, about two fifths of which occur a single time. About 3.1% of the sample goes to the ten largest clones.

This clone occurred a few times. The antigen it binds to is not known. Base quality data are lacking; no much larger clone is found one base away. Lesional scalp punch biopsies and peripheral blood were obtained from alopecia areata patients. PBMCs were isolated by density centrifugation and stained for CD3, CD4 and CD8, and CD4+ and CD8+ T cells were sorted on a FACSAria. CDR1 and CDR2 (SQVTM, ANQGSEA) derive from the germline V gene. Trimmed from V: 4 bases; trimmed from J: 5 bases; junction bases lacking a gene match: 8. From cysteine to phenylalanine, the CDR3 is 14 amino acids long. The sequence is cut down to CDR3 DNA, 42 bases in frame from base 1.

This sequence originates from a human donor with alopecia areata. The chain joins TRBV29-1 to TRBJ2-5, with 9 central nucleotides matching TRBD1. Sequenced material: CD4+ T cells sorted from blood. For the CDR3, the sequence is CSVGRTGAHETQYF. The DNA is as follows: TGCAGCGTTGGGCGGACAGGGGCGCATGAGACCCAGTACTTC.